The T cell receptor (beta chain) described here comes from a study of cytomegalovirus exposure and HLA in healthy donors. Background on the study: The study's early data release held about 80 million unique TCRs from HLA-typed donors. Study observations and caveats: Common viral pathogens (according to a later analysis) appeared linked to several of the most significant clusters. According to a later analysis, donors in an Asian-associated ancestry cluster reportedly had fewer N-insertions than the 666-donor mean.

In this sample, this clone turned up a few times. Its antigen is currently unknown. V was clipped by 4 bases and J by 3 bases, with 13 bases between them. Looked up from germline, CDR1 is SGHKS and CDR2 is YYEKEE (reference sequence). The CDR3 covers 14 residues. This PCR relied on a set of 60 Vbeta primers and 13 Jbeta primers. Assay used: immunoSEQ multiplex PCR; TCRdb lists only in-frame clones, some missing. Of roughly 200,000 clones listed, roughly 80% are singletons. These donors, healthy bone marrow donors, were studied. The sample taken for sequencing was PBMCs. The TCR comes from a boy aged 5 to 17 in good health and CMV-seronegative. The V call is TRBV5-5, the J call TRBJ1-1, with a possible D match to TRBD1 (5 bases). CDR3 loop: CASSPRRGDTEAFF. The DNA for the CDR3 is TGTGCCAGCAGCCCCCGGCGGGGGGACACTGAAGCTTTCTTT.